These T cell receptor beta chains were read from a single sample in a study of cytomegalovirus exposure and HLA in healthy donors. Sequencing was performed with immunoSEQ multiplex PCR; in TCRdb, only in-frame clones are kept and a portion is missing. The sample lists 150,000 to 200,000 clones, about 86% occurring once. Source material: PBMCs. The source is a woman younger than 30 in good health and CMV-seropositive. The CDR3 runs from the conserved cysteine through the conserved F or W. A D gene is named only where the DNA matches it firmly. Clone sizes are given selectively: once, few, many, or a class where the clone is expanded.

TRBV6-5	NA	NA	TRBJ2-4	CASAVTGPRDIQYF	TGTGCCAGCGCAGTAACAGGGCCCAGGGACATTCAGTACTTC
TRBV6-4	TRBD2	few	TRBJ2-3	CASSPSSGGAADTQYF	TGTGCCAGCAGTCCGAGTAGCGGGGGGGCCGCAGATACGCAGTATTTT
TRBV4-3	NA	NA	TRBJ1-4	CASSQAGSRLGKLFF	TGCGCCAGCAGCCAAGCTGGCAGTCGCCTTGGAAAACTGTTTTTT
TRBV7-9	TRBD1	NA	TRBJ2-1	CASSFIEGGFYNEQFF	TGTGCCAGCAGCTTCATCGAAGGGGGCTTCTACAATGAGCAGTTCTTC
TRBV6-1	TRBD1	NA	TRBJ2-7	CASGTDAYEQYF	TGTGCCAGCGGGACAGACGCCTACGAGCAGTACTTC
TRBV4-2	NA	few	TRBJ2-3	CASSQVIRDTQYF	TGTGCCAGCAGCCAAGTTATTCGGGATACGCAGTATTTT
TRBV7-9	TRBD2	NA	TRBJ2-3	CSSSPSGGLAGPDTQYF	TGTTCCAGCAGCCCCAGCGGGGGACTAGCGGGTCCAGATACGCAGTATTTT
TRBV5-6	TRBD1	NA	TRBJ1-5	CASRGHTGGPYNQPQHF	TGTGCCAGCAGAGGGCATACAGGGGGCCCATACAATCAGCCCCAGCATTTT
TRBV19	NA	NA	TRBJ2-1	CASSIGLDNEQFF	TGTGCCAGTAGTATCGGACTTGACAATGAGCAGTTCTTC
TRBV9	TRBD1	NA	TRBJ1-2	CASSGTSQGGGGYTF	TGTGCCAGCAGCGGTACCTCGCAGGGGGGAGGTGGCTACACCTTC
TRBV5-4	TRBD1	NA	TRBJ2-3	CASSLGQGSTDTQYF	TGTGCCAGCAGCCTGGGACAGGGGTCCACAGATACGCAGTATTTT
TRBV7-9	NA	NA	TRBJ1-3	CASSLGTEGNTIYF	TGTGCCAGCAGCTTAGGGACAGAAGGAAACACCATATATTTT
TRBV6-5	NA	few	TRBJ1-2	CASSYPLGGIYGYTF	TGTGCCAGCAGTTACCCCCTGGGCGGGATCTATGGCTACACCTTC
TRBV4-2	TRBD2	NA	TRBJ2-1	CASSQFIAGFDEQFF	TGTGCCAGCAGCCAATTTATAGCGGGGTTTGATGAGCAGTTCTTC
TRBV4-1	TRBD1	NA	TRBJ2-5	CASSQRLDRGWETQYF	TGCGCCAGCAGCCAACGCCTGGACAGGGGGTGGGAGACCCAGTACTTC
TRBV7-9	TRBD1	once	TRBJ2-7	CASSPRDRDEQYF	TGTGCCAGCAGCCCCCGAGACAGGGACGAGCAGTACTTC
TRBV14	NA	NA	TRBJ1-6	CASSLIRTAGMTHF	TGTGCCAGCAGCCTTATAAGGACGGCAGGGATGACCCACTTT
TRBV10-2	NA	NA	TRBJ1-1	CASSEPLRAWTEAFF	TGCGCCAGCAGTGAGCCGCTCAGGGCCTGGACTGAAGCTTTCTTT
TRBV4-2	TRBD2	NA	TRBJ2-1	CASSQDPLTSAVYNEQFF	TGTGCCAGCAGCCAAGATCCCCTGACTAGCGCAGTGTACAATGAGCAGTTCTTC
TRBV2	TRBD2	NA	TRBJ2-3	CATVRDYGDTQYF	TGTGCCACCGTCCGGGACTACGGGGATACGCAGTATTTT
TRBV6-4	TRBD2	NA	TRBJ2-1	CASSTSGGSNNEQFF	TGTGCCAGCAGCACTAGCGGGGGGTCGAACAATGAGCAGTTCTTC
TRBV15	TRBD1	NA	TRBJ2-5	CATSTRQGAPGETQYF	TGTGCCACCAGCACGAGACAGGGGGCGCCAGGAGAGACCCAGTACTTC
TRBV2	TRBD1	NA	TRBJ2-1	CASKGQYNEQFF	TGTGCCAGCAAGGGACAGTACAATGAGCAGTTCTTC
TRBV19	TRBD2	NA	TRBJ2-2	CASSRTSPGELFF	TGTGCCAGTAGTAGGACTAGTCCCGGGGAGCTGTTTTTT
TRBV6-5	NA	NA	TRBJ1-4	CASSYSVRGEKLFF	TGTGCCAGCAGTTACTCGGTCAGGGGTGAAAAACTGTTTTTT
TRBV5-1	NA	NA	TRBJ2-5	CASSEASQETQYF	TGCGCCAGCAGCGAGGCCTCCCAAGAGACCCAGTACTTC
TRBV19	NA	NA	TRBJ1-5	CASKVRVADNQPQHF	TGTGCCAGTAAGGTGAGGGTGGCGGATAATCAGCCCCAGCATTTT
TRBV30	TRBD2	NA	TRBJ2-2	CAWSVRLAGASGGELFF	TGTGCCTGGAGTGTACGACTAGCGGGGGCTTCCGGCGGGGAGCTGTTTTTT
TRBV9	NA	NA	TRBJ1-3	CASSPPRAGNTIYF	TGTGCCAGCAGCCCGCCCAGGGCTGGAAACACCATATATTTT
TRBV5-1	TRBD1	NA	TRBJ2-3	CASSAGRDRVTDTQYF	TGCGCCAGCAGCGCGGGCCGGGACAGGGTTACAGATACGCAGTATTTT
TRBV6-5	TRBD2	NA	TRBJ2-1	CASSRTSEQYNEQFF	TGTGCCAGCAGTCGGACTAGCGAACAATACAATGAGCAGTTCTTC
TRBV5-1	NA	once	TRBJ2-3	CASSPGQNEDTQYF	TGCGCCAGCAGCCCCGGACAGAACGAAGATACGCAGTATTTT
TRBV5-1	TRBD2	NA	TRBJ2-1	CASSLVAGVYEQFF	TGCGCCAGCAGCTTGGTAGCGGGGGTCTATGAGCAGTTCTTC
TRBV28	TRBD1	NA	TRBJ1-2	CASSGGDRGRYYGYTF	TGTGCCAGCAGTGGCGGGGACAGGGGGCGATACTATGGCTACACCTTC
TRBV7-2	NA	NA	TRBJ1-2	CASSLQGYGYTF	TGTGCCAGCAGCTTACAGGGCTATGGCTACACCTTC
TRBV28	TRBD1	NA	TRBJ1-5	CASSSIPGTGNQPQHF	TGTGCCAGCAGTTCTATACCCGGGACAGGTAATCAGCCCCAGCATTTT
TRBV7-9	NA	few	TRBJ1-5	CASSLATPVPNQPQHF	TGTGCCAGCAGCTTAGCGACACCCGTTCCCAATCAGCCCCAGCATTTT
TRBV10-3	NA	NA	TRBJ1-1	CASQTGGTEAFF	TGTGCCTCCCAAACGGGGGGCACTGAAGCTTTCTTT